This is a list of T cell receptor beta chains from one sample in a study of blood T cell repertoires in COVID-19. The table came from immunoSEQ multiplex PCR; TCRdb's copy has only in-frame clones and leaves some out. Of around 100,000 clones listed, 86% are singletons. What was sequenced was peripheral blood. The receptors stem from a man older than 75 with acute or convalescent COVID-19. Each CDR3 is given with its conserved first and last residue. Each record gives: clone size, D gene, J gene, V gene, CDR3 protein, CDR3 DNA. D genes are given only for firm matches. Expanded clones are given a class, and other clones once, few, many or no size at all.

few,-,TRBJ2-2,TRBV7-6,CASSLEMFPLELFF,TGTGCCAGCAGCTTAGAGATGTTCCCACTCGAGCTGTTTTTT
-,-,TRBJ2-3,TRBV13,CASSLGRVTGDTQYF,TGTGCCAGCAGCTTAGGGCGGGTAACAGGGGATACGCAGTATTTT
-,-,TRBJ2-3,TRBV2,CASSAHQNLDTQYF,TGTGCCAGCAGCGCACACCAGAATTTGGATACGCAGTATTTT
-,TRBD1,TRBJ2-5,TRBV9,CASSPGQVPGTQYF,TGTGCCAGCAGCCCCGGACAGGTCCCGGGGACCCAGTACTTC
-,-,TRBJ2-3,TRBV6-6,CASSSLAKRNTDTQYF,TGTGCCAGCAGTTCTCTAGCGAAGAGGAACACAGATACGCAGTATTTT
-,-,TRBJ1-2,TRBV14,CASSQGAGNYGYTF,TGTGCCAGCAGCCAAGGGGCGGGTAACTATGGCTACACCTTC
-,TRBD2,TRBJ2-7,TRBV3-1/TRBV3-2,CASSQGREFIQEQYF,TGTGCCAGCAGCCAAGGGCGGGAGTTTATTCAAGAGCAGTACTTC
-,-,TRBJ2-5,TRBV2,CASSERQETQYF,TGTGCCAGCAGTGAGCGTCAAGAGACCCAGTACTTC
-,-,TRBJ2-3,TRBV10-3,CAISESREDTQYF,TGTGCCATCAGTGAGTCCCGGGAAGATACGCAGTATTTT
-,-,TRBJ2-5,TRBV7-3,CASSKQGGASPPETQYF,TGTGCCAGCAGCAAACAGGGGGGGGCTAGCCCTCCGGAGACCCAGTACTTC
-,-,TRBJ1-5,TRBV6-2/TRBV6-3,CASSRTGSTLNQPQHF,TGTGCCAGCAGCAGAACAGGGAGCACCCTTAATCAGCCCCAGCATTTT
-,TRBD2,TRBJ2-5,TRBV28,CASGTSGLQETQYF,TGTGCAAGCGGGACTAGCGGACTCCAAGAGACCCAGTACTTC
-,-,TRBJ1-2,TRBV6-5,CASSFFLPDSHRGYTF,TGTGCCAGCAGTTTTTTTCTTCCCGACAGTCACCGAGGCTACACCTTC
-,TRBD2,TRBJ2-1,TRBV19,CASSIGLAGRRVGNEQFF,TGTGCCAGTAGTATCGGGCTAGCGGGGCGTCGGGTAGGGAATGAGCAGTTCTTC
-,-,TRBJ2-3,TRBV30,CAWRRRESDTQYF,TGTGCCTGGAGGCGCAGGGAAAGCGATACGCAGTATTTT
-,-,TRBJ2-4,TRBV30,CAWTMPGAKNIQYF,TGTGCCTGGACTATGCCCGGGGCCAAAAACATTCAGTACTTC
-,-,TRBJ1-1,TRBV11-2,CASSLDGRGATEAFF,TGTGCCAGCAGCTTAGATGGGAGGGGCGCGACTGAAGCTTTCTTT
-,TRBD2,TRBJ2-5,TRBV5-1,CASSSRVSGSSETQYF,TGCGCCAGCAGCTCCCGCGTTAGCGGGAGCTCAGAGACCCAGTACTTC
-,-,TRBJ1-4,TRBV5-1,CASRIGDFIGEKLFF,TGCGCCAGCAGGATAGGGGACTTCATAGGTGAAAAACTGTTTTTT
-,-,TRBJ1-3,TRBV6-1,CASSERSAGNTIYF,TGTGCCAGCAGTGAACGGTCCGCTGGAAACACCATATATTTT
-,TRBD1,TRBJ1-1,TRBV28,CASSLSDRVNTEAFF,TGTGCCAGCAGTTTATCCGACAGGGTGAACACTGAAGCTTTCTTT
once,TRBD1,TRBJ1-4,TRBV24-1,CATSDDRGEKLFF,TGTGCCACCAGTGACGACAGGGGAGAAAAACTGTTTTTT
-,-,TRBJ2-3,TRBV18,CASSPRGERTDTQYF,TGTGCCAGCTCACCACGGGGGGAAAGGACAGATACGCAGTATTTT
-,-,TRBJ2-2,TRBV5-1,CASSYPDRNTGELFF,TGCGCCAGCAGCTACCCTGACAGAAACACCGGGGAGCTGTTTTTT
once,TRBD1,TRBJ2-2,TRBV7-2,CASSLEPDRSTGELFF,TGTGCCAGCAGCTTAGAACCGGACAGGAGCACCGGGGAGCTGTTTTTT
-,-,TRBJ2-2,TRBV5-1,CASSLGGGYTGELFF,TGCGCCAGCAGCTTGGGGGGAGGCTACACCGGGGAGCTGTTTTTT
-,-,TRBJ2-1,TRBV6-4,CASSALLTSNEQFF,TGTGCCAGCAGTGCCCTCCTTACAAGCAATGAGCAGTTCTTC
-,-,TRBJ2-7,TRBV24-1,CATSAGPTGYEQYF,TGTGCCACCAGTGCAGGTCCCACGGGGTACGAGCAGTACTTC
-,TRBD2,TRBJ2-1,TRBV11-1,CASSPALAEGDEQFF,TGTGCCAGCAGCCCGGCTCTAGCGGAAGGCGATGAGCAGTTCTTC
-,-,TRBJ2-5,TRBV27,CASRGLGQETQYF,TGTGCCAGCAGGGGACTGGGACAAGAGACCCAGTACTTC
-,-,TRBJ2-1,TRBV28,CASTLVAVNEQFF,TGTGCCAGCACCCTGGTTGCAGTAAATGAGCAGTTCTTC
-,-,TRBJ2-1,TRBV21-1,CAPTKGGASYNEQFF,TGTGCCCCGACGAAGGGGGGGGCTAGCTACAATGAGCAGTTCTTC
-,-,TRBJ1-1,TRBV6-5,CASSLTENTEAFF,TGTGCCAGTTCCTTGACAGAAAACACTGAAGCTTTCTTT
-,TRBD1,TRBJ2-7,TRBV6-5,CASSLTGGSYEQYF,TGTGCCAGCAGCCTGACAGGGGGCTCCTACGAGCAGTACTTC
-,-,TRBJ2-7,TRBV5-5,CASRILPSDAYEQYF,TGTGCCAGCAGGATACTTCCGAGTGATGCCTACGAGCAGTACTTC
once,-,TRBJ1-2,TRBV28,CASSGGGYGYTF,TGTGCCAGCAGCGGAGGTGGGTATGGCTACACCTTC
-,TRBD2,TRBJ2-3,TRBV28,CASSEIAGGPQDTQYF,TGTGCCAGCAGCGAGATAGCGGGAGGGCCCCAAGATACGCAGTATTTT
-,TRBD1,TRBJ2-7,TRBV28,CASSLSNRGLVYEQYF,TGTGCCAGCAGTTTATCGAATAGGGGGCTCGTATACGAGCAGTACTTC
-,TRBD2,TRBJ2-1,TRBV9,CASSVSSGSYNEQFF,TGTGCCAGCAGCGTCTCTAGCGGCTCCTACAATGAGCAGTTCTTC
-,-,TRBJ2-7,TRBV4-2,CASRDTGREQYF,TGTGCCAGCAGGGATACAGGTCGCGAGCAGTACTTC
-,TRBD1,TRBJ2-7,TRBV3-1/TRBV3-2,CASSQLQGREQYF,TGTGCCAGCAGCCAACTACAGGGGCGAGAGCAGTACTTC
-,TRBD2,TRBJ2-3,TRBV19,CATAVAGDTDTQYF,TGTGCCACCGCTGTGGCGGGGGACACAGATACGCAGTATTTT